This TCR beta chain was identified in a study of chemoradiotherapy in HPV16-positive cancers. For this clone: Its specificity is unknown.

The V gene's germline CDR1 is MGHRA and CDR2 YSYEKL. The CDR3 covers 13 residues. V lost 0 bases to trimming and J lost 3 bases, with 3 bases between them. Study observations and caveats: Candidate HPV-specific clones and E7-related TCR motifs grew in tumor during treatment. HPV-responsive T-cell expansion during chemoradiotherapy was linked to improved recurrence-free survival in HPV16-positive patients.

Generated by immunoSEQ multiplex PCR, the TCRdb table keeps only in-frame clones and is missing some. The table has approximately 13,000 clones, about 85% seen once. The sample was blood, taken from a patient who underwent chemoradiotherapy. The V call is TRBV4-1, the J call TRBJ1-5; D call uncertain. This TCR was sampled from a human donor with HPV-associated anogenital cancer. CDR3 amino acids: CASSQDYNQPQHF. DNA for the CDR3: TGCGCCAGCAGCCAAGATTACAATCAGCCCCAGCATTTT.